These 20 T cell receptor beta chains originate from one sample sequenced in a study of blood T cell repertoires in COVID-19. The method was immunoSEQ multiplex PCR; TCRdb's version includes in-frame clones alone and lacks a portion of them. The sample has fewer than 250,000 clones; 70% to 90% are singletons. Input material: peripheral blood. Receptors originate from a woman older than 75 with acute or convalescent COVID-19.

The V gene is TRBV11-2, the J gene TRBJ1-3; the match to TRBD1 covers 7 bases. The germline V gene has CDR1 SGHAT and CDR2 FQNNGV. CDR3 length equals 15 residues. V trimming: 4 bases; J trimming: 4 bases; junction bases outside the gene matches: 7. DNA of the CDR3: TGTGCCAGCAGCTCATTTAGACAGGGAGGAAACACCATATATTTT. It specifies CASSSFRQGGNTIYF.

The chain uses TRBV2 and TRBJ1-6, with TRBD1 identical over 9 bases. Germline V gene lookup returns CDR1 SNHLY and CDR2 FYNNEI. V dropped 7 bases and J dropped 7; count of bases not matched to a gene: 8. The CDR3 sequence is 15 residues long. The CDR3 loop is CASITDRGGNSPLHF. As DNA, the CDR3 is TGTGCCAGCATCACGGACAGGGGTGGGAATTCACCCCTCCACTTT.

The chain carries TRBV12-3 or TRBV12-4 and TRBJ2-3; TRBD1 might be the D (5 bases). Trimming removed 3 bases at V and 8 bases at J, with 9 bases between. The CDR3 is 12 residues long. This CDR3 is CASSLGRATQYF. The CDR3 DNA reads as TGTGCCAGCAGTTTGGGCAGGGCTACGCAGTATTTT.

The chain couples TRBV6-6 to TRBJ2-5, with D uncertain. The germline gives CDR1 MNHNY, CDR2 SVGAGI (reference sequence). V lost 6 bases and J 1 base, leaving 12 bases between the germline ends. The CDR3 extends over 14 amino acids. This CDR3 is CASSLPVAQETQYF. DNA of the CDR3: TGTGCCAGCAGCCTACCCGTAGCCCAAGAGACCCAGTACTTC.

J is TRBJ2-7 and V is TRBV5-1; 7 bases are a match to TRBD1. The CDR3 is made up of 17 amino acids. J lost 1 base, V lost 2 bases, and 12 bases had no gene match. Germline V CDR1 and CDR2: SGHRS, YFSETQ. CDR3 region: CASSFIWDSFFSYEQYF. DNA for the CDR3: TGCGCCAGCAGCTTCATATGGGACAGCTTCTTTTCCTACGAGCAGTACTTC.

The DNA of the CDR3 is TGTGCCAGCAGTTACTCTCAGGGAGGGACTCACACTGAAGCTTTCTTT. It yields the protein CASSYSQGGTHTEAFF. The chain combines TRBV6-6 with TRBJ1-1, with a weak D call TRBD1 (5 bases). Germline values: CDR1 MNHNY, CDR2 SVGAGI (reference sequence). V was shortened by 0 bases and J by 3 bases, with 14 bases between the two germline ends. The CDR3 spans 16 residues.

This rearrangement joins TRBV27 to TRBJ1-2, with 7 bases that match TRBD1. Trimming cost V 3 bases and J 9 bases; bases outside gene matches: 7. The length of the CDR3 is 13 residues. The germline CDR1 and CDR2 sequences are MNHEY and SMNVEV (reference sequence). The CDR3 sequence is CASSLSTGARYTF. The CDR3 region has the DNA TGTGCCAGCAGTTTGTCTACAGGGGCCCGCTACACCTTC.

The V and J genes are TRBV6-1 and TRBJ2-1; D is unclear. The CDR3 totals 16 residues. Germline loops: CDR1 MNHNS, CDR2 SASEGT. Trimming removed 0 bases from V and 6 bases from J, with 15 bases in between. The CDR3 DNA reads TGTGCCAGCAGTGAAGCGCTATTCTCCGTATCCAATGAGCAGTTCTTC. It codes for CASSEALFSVSNEQFF.

This rearrangement joins TRBV19 to TRBJ1-3; TRBD1 might be the D (5 bases). The germline V gene encodes CDR1 LNHDA and CDR2 SQIVND (reference sequence). The length of the CDR3 is 14 residues. V was cut by 7 bases and J by 8 bases, with 18 bases left in between. CDR3 region: CASTLGRDRDTIYF. Here the CDR3 DNA reads TGTGCCAGTACCCTAGGGCGGGACCGGGACACCATATATTTT.

The V and J genes are TRBV6-6 and TRBJ2-3; TRBD1 is a possible D gene (5 bases). Trimming left V 4 bases short and J 5 bases short, with 16 bases between. This CDR3 contains 15 residues. Germline CDR1 MNHNY, CDR2 SVGAGI (reference sequence). The CDR3: CASSSGSPSLDTQYF. The CDR3 bases are TGTGCCAGCAGTTCAGGGTCCCCCTCTCTAGATACGCAGTATTTT.

This chain links TRBV5-6 with TRBJ2-3; 10 bases are shared with TRBD2. Germline V gene sequence: CDR1 SGHDT, CDR2 YYEEEE. V gave up 4 bases and J gave up 2 bases; unmatched junction bases: 7. The CDR3 is 16 residues long. The CDR3 nucleotides are TGTGCCAGCAGCGTGAGCGGGGGGGGTGACACAGATACGCAGTATTTT. Translated: CASSVSGGGDTDTQYF. Looking up the rest from reference TRBV5-6 and TRBJ2-3 gives the full variable domain: DAGVTQSPTHLIKTRGQQVTLRCSPKSGHDTVSWYQQALGQGPQFIFQYYEEEERQRGNFPDRFSGHQFPNYSSELNVNALLLGDSALYLCASSVSGGGDTDTQYFGPGTRLTVL.

This rearrangement joins TRBV13 to TRBJ1-1; TRBD1 matches at 8 bases. The CDR3 sequence is 15 residues long. The germline CDR1 and CDR2 sequences are PRHDT and FYEKMQ (reference sequence). V lost 3 bases to trimming and J lost 7 bases; unmatched junction nucleotides: 10. The CDR3 coding sequence is TGTGCCAGCAGCTTTCTCGACAGGGGTGAGGGTGAAGCTTTCTTT. Encoded protein: CASSFLDRGEGEAFF.

The chain has TRBV27 and TRBJ2-1, with 10 bases aligning to TRBD2. The J segment lost 2 bases and the V segment lost 7 bases, leaving 11 bases of the junction unmatched. The CDR3 consists of 17 residues. The V gene's germline CDR1 is MNHEY and CDR2 SMNVEV (reference sequence). The DNA for the CDR3 is TGTGCCAGCAACGGACTAGCGGTTTTAGCCCCCTACAATGAGCAGTTCTTC. Its protein product is CASNGLAVLAPYNEQFF.

V usage is TRBV28 and J usage is TRBJ2-1, with 8 bases aligning to TRBD2. Germline V lookup: CDR1 MDHEN, CDR2 SYDVKM. The CDR3 length is 15 residues. V trimming: 5 bases; J trimming: 6 bases; junction bases outside the gene matches: 9. CDR3 in amino acids: CASSPVGLAGNEQFF. The CDR3 nucleotides are TGTGCCAGCAGTCCCGTAGGACTAGCAGGCAATGAGCAGTTCTTC.

The chain carries TRBV30 and TRBJ2-7, with 11 bases aligning to TRBD2. Per the germline V gene, CDR1 is GTSNPN and CDR2 is SVGIG (reference sequence). CDR3 length: 14 residues. With 2 bases clipped from V and 4 bases from J, the junction kept 4 bases outside the gene matches. CDR3 sequence: CAWSLAGGHYEQYF. As DNA, the CDR3 is TGTGCCTGGAGTTTAGCGGGGGGGCATTACGAGCAGTACTTC. Full variable domain (remainder filled in from reference TRBV30 and TRBJ2-7): SQTIHQWPATLVQPVGSPLSLECTVEGTSNPNLYWYRQAAGRGLQLLFYSVGIGQISSEVPQNLSASRPQDRQFILSSKKLLLSDSGFYLCAWSLAGGHYEQYFGPGTRLTVT.

This chain uses TRBV18 with TRBJ2-3, with a tentative D call TRBD1 (6 bases). In germline, CDR1 is KGHSH, CDR2 LQKENI. Trimming stripped 5 bases from V and 6 bases from J, with 15 bases between. The CDR3 has 14 residues. This chain's CDR3 is CASSAQGRTDTQYF. In DNA, the CDR3 is TGTGCCAGCTCAGCACAGGGTCGGACTGATACGCAGTATTTT.

V and J are TRBV3-1 (or the pseudogene TRBV3-2) and TRBJ2-1, with D unresolved. V was pared by 1 base and J by 5 bases, with 6 bases between. From germline, CDR1 is LGHDT and CDR2 YNNKEL (reference sequence). The CDR3 runs to 13 residues. In DNA form, the CDR3 reads TGTGCCAGCAGCCAAGCTGTTCACAATGAGCAGTTCTTC. Protein product: CASSQAVHNEQFF.

The rearrangement uses TRBV5-5 and TRBJ1-3, with 8 nucleotides matching TRBD1. There are 14 residues in the CDR3. Germline V gene data show CDR1 as SGHKS and CDR2 as YYEKEE (reference sequence). Trimming at V came to 6 bases and at J to 7 bases, leaving 9 bases not matched to a gene. The CDR3 DNA reads as TGTGCCAGCACCCGCGGACAGGGCCGGAACACCATATATTTT. Its translation: CASTRGQGRNTIYF.

CDR3 bases: TGTGCCAGCAGTTTACTGACCGCCTCCCACAGGGGGAACTATGGCTACACCTTC. Translation: CASSLLTASHRGNYGYTF. The chain uses TRBV28 and TRBJ1-2; 8 nucleotides align to TRBD1. Germline V gene sequence: CDR1 MDHEN, CDR2 SYDVKM. The CDR3 is 18 amino acids. J was trimmed by 2 bases and V by 2 bases; bases with no gene match: 13.

The chain links TRBV7-3 to TRBJ2-5; D is unclear. The V end lost 4 bases, the J end lost 0 bases, and 9 bases lay between the germline ends. The germline V gene has CDR1 SGHTA and CDR2 FQGTGA. The CDR3 is 14 amino acids. The CDR3 DNA reads TGTGCCAGCAGCTCTGAGGCATACCAAGAGACCCAGTACTTC. This sequence encodes CASSSEAYQETQYF.